This T cell receptor beta chain was identified during a study of vaccination and CD4 T cells after COVID-19. The overall study: At a median about 95 days (range 35 to 161) after diagnosis, post-COVID samples were drawn. Each control culture was treated with a CEFX pool, an HIV-1 Nef pool, or no peptide.

The Oncomine TCR Beta short-read assay sequenced DNA from cultured CD4+ T cells. TCRdb fed the PCR reads into MiXCR, producing one record per CDR3 protein. Among more than 10,000 distinct CDR3 sequences listed, roughly 76% were seen once. CDR1 KGHDR and CDR2 SFDVKD come from the germline V gene. Trimming removed 3 bases at V and 0 bases at J, with 8 bases between. CDR3 length: 15 amino acids. Study outcomes and limitations: SARS-CoV-2-reactive clonotypes rose nonsignificantly, with the median going from 21 to 38.

Comment on this clonotype: The antigen remains unidentified.

Treatment specified: roughly 11-day PBMC culture with coronavirus spike peptide pools or control peptides (ViraFEST assay). The receptor comes from a human donor who had recovered from COVID-19. The rearrangement links TRBV24-1 to TRBJ1-5, with D possibly matching TRBD1 (5 bases). The specimen sequenced was CD4+ T cells from blood, cultured in vitro. CDR3 amino acids: CATSDGRDSNQPQHF. The CDR3 DNA sequence: TGTGCCACCAGTGATGGCAGGGATAGCAATCAGCCCCAGCATTTT.